This passage covers 28 T cell receptor beta chains from one sample sequenced in a study of blood T cell repertoires in COVID-19. Sequencing used immunoSEQ multiplex PCR; TCRdb keeps in-frame clones, though not all of them. The data contain 150,000 or so clones, 85% to 90% of them singletons. Sequencing used peripheral blood. Receptor source: a woman in her 40s with acute or convalescent COVID-19.

This chain joins TRBV18 and TRBJ2-1; tentatively, D is TRBD2 (6 bases). The CDR3 sequence is 15 residues long. CDR1 and CDR2 (germline): KGHSH, LQKENI. V was clipped by 3 bases and J by 7 bases, with 16 bases between them. The CDR3: CASSPGGKAVNEQFF. In nucleotides, the CDR3 is TGTGCCAGCTCACCGGGCGGGAAGGCCGTAAATGAGCAGTTCTTC. The variable domain in full, with the rest retrieved from reference TRBV18 and TRBJ2-1, is NAGVMQNPRHLVRRRGQEARLRCSPMKGHSHVYWYRQLPEEGLKFMVYLQKENIIDESGMPKERFSAEFPKEGPSILRIQQVVRGDSAAYFCASSPGGKAVNEQFFGPGTRLTVL.

The gene calls are TRBV4-1 and TRBJ2-1; TRBD1 matches 9 bases. V shed 2 bases, J shed 7 bases, and the junction held 6 bases outside the gene matches. The germline V gene encodes CDR1 MGHRA and CDR2 YSYEKL. The CDR3 is 15 amino acids. The CDR3 region is CASSQRDRAGNEQFF. CDR3 sequence (DNA): TGCGCCAGCAGCCAAAGGGACAGGGCGGGGAATGAGCAGTTCTTC.

This clone has just one count. The rearrangement links TRBV24-1 to TRBJ1-5, with TRBD1 matching over 9 bases. The CDR3 runs 20 residues. The V gene's germline CDR1 is KGHDR and CDR2 SFDVKD. The V segment lost 5 bases and the J segment 4 bases; nucleotides outside the gene matches: 20. CDR3: CATSVLRDREGMNWNQPQHF. The CDR3 DNA reads as TGTGCCACCAGTGTCCTCCGGGACAGGGAAGGTATGAATTGGAATCAGCCCCAGCATTTT.

The V gene is TRBV13, the J gene TRBJ2-3; the match to TRBD2 covers 13 bases. The V gene end was trimmed by 5 bases and the J gene end by 5 bases; junction bases not matched to a gene: 7. In germline, CDR1 is PRHDT, CDR2 FYEKMQ (reference sequence). The length of the CDR3 is 16 residues. The CDR3 DNA reads TGTGCCAGCAGCCCACAAGGACTAGCGGGAGTAGATACGCAGTATTTT. It translates to CASSPQGLAGVDTQYF.

The chain carries TRBV27 and TRBJ2-7, with 8 bases that match TRBD2. Germline V gives CDR1 MNHEY, CDR2 SMNVEV (reference sequence). The CDR3 spans 15 residues. J was trimmed by 1 base and V by 0 bases; bases with no gene match: 2. The CDR3, as DNA: TGTGCCAGCAGTTTATCTCCTAGCGGGTCCTACGAGCAGTACTTC. This codes for CASSLSPSGSYEQYF.

This clone has only a few counts. This chain links TRBV6-1 with TRBJ1-5, with 11 bases that match TRBD1. The germline V gene encodes CDR1 MNHNS and CDR2 SASEGT. Trimming took 4 bases from V and 2 from J; bases not matched to a gene: 7. The CDR3 is made up of 17 amino acids. This CDR3 is CASSGWDRGMGNQPQHF. Here the CDR3 DNA reads TGTGCCAGCAGTGGGTGGGACAGGGGGATGGGCAATCAGCCCCAGCATTTT.

The rearrangement uses TRBV19 and TRBJ1-2, with 9 positions matching TRBD1. Germline-derived CDR1 and CDR2 are LNHDA and SQIVND (reference sequence). After removal of 0 bases from V and 5 bases from J, the junction contained 13 bases not matched to a gene. This CDR3 comprises 18 residues. The CDR3 coding sequence is TGTGCCAGTAGTATAGACGAGGGCTACAGGGGGCCGGAGTATGGCTACACCTTC. This translates into CASSIDEGYRGPEYGYTF. Full variable domain (outside the CDR3, taken from reference TRBV19 and TRBJ1-2): DGGITQSPKYLFRKEGQNVTLSCEQNLNHDAMYWYRQDPGQGLRLIYYSQIVNDFQKGDIAEGYSVSREKKESFPLTVTSAQKNPTAFYLCASSIDEGYRGPEYGYTFGSGTRLTVV.

The rearrangement links TRBV2 to TRBJ1-1; 8 nucleotides match TRBD1. CDR3 length: 17 amino acids. CDR1 and CDR2 (germline): SNHLY, FYNNEI. The V and J ends lost 5 bases and 0 bases, in that order; junction bases with no gene match: 11. CDR3: CASSQSGTGYMNTEAFF. The CDR3 region has the DNA TGTGCCAGCAGTCAATCCGGGACAGGCTATATGAACACTGAAGCTTTCTTT.

This sequence joins TRBV27 and TRBJ1-6; D may be TRBD1 (5 bases). Trimming cost V 5 bases and J 6 bases, with 14 bases left between them. Germline V gene sequence: CDR1 MNHEY, CDR2 SMNVEV (reference sequence). This CDR3 is 15 amino acids long. The CDR3 sequence: CASSPPQGGNSPLHF. The CDR3 nucleotides are TGTGCCAGCAGTCCTCCCCAGGGAGGTAATTCACCCCTCCACTTT.

The chain combines TRBV30 with TRBJ2-2, with 8 positions matching TRBD2. This CDR3 contains 15 residues. V trimming: 4 bases; J trimming: 1 base; junction bases outside the gene matches: 5. The germline V gene has CDR1 GTSNPN and CDR2 SVGIG (reference sequence). The CDR3 spells CAWNNGGVNTGELFF. CDR3 sequence (DNA): TGTGCCTGGAATAACGGGGGGGTGAACACCGGGGAGCTGTTTTTT.

The gene calls are TRBV3-1 (or the pseudogene TRBV3-2) and TRBJ2-1, with 7 bases aligning to TRBD1. V was pared by 2 bases and J by 4 bases, with 2 bases of the junction left unmatched. The V gene's germline CDR1 is LGHDT and CDR2 YNNKEL (reference sequence). The CDR3 loop spans 14 amino acids. In DNA, the CDR3 is TGTGCCAGCAGCCAATCGACAGGGTACAATGAGCAGTTCTTC. Its translation is CASSQSTGYNEQFF.

The chain recombines TRBV3-1 (or the pseudogene TRBV3-2) with TRBJ1-1, with TRBD1 matching 7 bases. Germline CDR1 reads LGHDT; CDR2 reads YNNKEL (reference sequence). This CDR3 has 13 amino acids. Trimming removed 3 bases from V and 4 bases from J; junction bases left unmatched: 2. CDR3 nucleotides: TGTGCCAGCAGCCAGACAGGGTCCACTGAAGCTTTCTTT. Amino acids: CASSQTGSTEAFF.

This chain connects TRBV19 to TRBJ2-7; 7 bases align to TRBD1. J gave up 4 bases and V 6 bases, and 9 bases lay outside the gene matches. In germline, CDR1 is LNHDA, CDR2 SQIVND (reference sequence). The CDR3 extends over 14 amino acids. The CDR3 nucleotides are TGTGCCAGTAGCAACCGGGACAGTTATTACGAGCAGTACTTC. Translating it yields CASSNRDSYYEQYF. Full variable domain (remainder filled in from reference TRBV19 and TRBJ2-7): DGGITQSPKYLFRKEGQNVTLSCEQNLNHDAMYWYRQDPGQGLRLIYYSQIVNDFQKGDIAEGYSVSREKKESFPLTVTSAQKNPTAFYLCASSNRDSYYEQYFGPGTRLTVT.

The chain uses TRBV18 and TRBJ2-3; 14 bases map to TRBD2. The germline gives CDR1 KGHSH, CDR2 LQKENI. The CDR3 extends over 16 amino acids. With 3 bases clipped from V and 4 bases from J, the junction kept 3 bases outside the gene matches. This CDR3 is CASSPRLAGGSDTQYF. CDR3 in DNA: TGTGCCAGCTCACCTCGACTAGCGGGGGGGTCAGATACGCAGTATTTT.

V gene TRBV3-1 (or the pseudogene TRBV3-2) combines with J gene TRBJ1-2; D not certain. The CDR3 is made up of 12 amino acids. Trimming stripped 2 bases from V and 7 bases from J, with 8 bases between. CDR1 is LGHDT and CDR2 is YNNKEL in the germline V gene (reference sequence). CDR3 bases: TGTGCCAGCAGCCAATCCCCCGGTGGCTACACCTTC. Translated: CASSQSPGGYTF.

This rearrangement joins TRBV28 to TRBJ2-3; 8 bases align to TRBD1. CDR1 and CDR2 from the germline V gene are MDHEN and SYDVKM. The CDR3 contains 16 residues. V lost 7 bases to trimming and J lost 0 bases; unmatched junction nucleotides: 9. CDR3 bases: TGTGCCAGCACCCCCCCCCAGGGGGCGAGCACAGATACGCAGTATTTT. It codes for CASTPPQGASTDTQYF.

CDR3 amino acids: CASKQGSGGKDTQYF. The CDR3 nucleotides read TGTGCCAGCAAACAGGGGTCAGGGGGGAAAGATACGCAGTATTTT. This rearrangement joins TRBV5-4 to TRBJ2-3, with D tentatively TRBD1 (7 bases). The CDR3 is 15 residues long. Germline CDR1 reads SGHNT; CDR2 reads YYREEE (reference sequence). The V end lost 6 bases, the J end lost 5 bases, and 19 bases lay between the germline ends.

This clone was observed a few times. CDR3: CATSDFDLQGVDEKLFF. As DNA, the CDR3 is TGTGCCACCAGTGATTTTGATTTACAGGGAGTGGATGAAAAACTGTTTTTT. The chain employs TRBV24-1 and TRBJ1-4; D is possibly TRBD1 (6 bases). Germline V gene lookup returns CDR1 KGHDR and CDR2 SFDVKD. V was cut by 1 base and J by 6 bases, with 17 bases left in between. The CDR3 runs to 17 residues.

This chain uses TRBV5-1 with TRBJ1-1; a weak D match, TRBD1 (6 bases). The CDR3 has 14 amino acids. Looked up from germline, CDR1 is SGHRS and CDR2 is YFSETQ. V lost 4 bases and J 2 bases, leaving 12 bases between the germline ends. In DNA, the CDR3 is TGCGCCAGCAGCGAGGACAGCGCCAACACTGAAGCTTTCTTT. Translation gives CASSEDSANTEAFF.

The V gene is TRBV30, the J gene TRBJ2-3; 10 bases align to TRBD1. V shed 3 bases and J 4 bases; nucleotides not matched to a gene: 4. Germline CDR1 and CDR2: GTSNPN and SVGIG (reference sequence). The CDR3 runs to 14 residues. The CDR3 spells CAWSDGTGADTQYF. The DNA of the CDR3 is TGTGCCTGGAGCGACGGGACAGGGGCAGATACGCAGTATTTT.

The chain has TRBV28 and TRBJ1-2; a possible D gene is TRBD1 (6 bases). V lost 4 bases and J lost 7, with 13 bases in between. The CDR3 contains 13 residues. The germline gives CDR1 MDHEN, CDR2 SYDVKM. DNA of the CDR3: TGTGCCAGCAGTTACCGTTTAGGGGGTGGCTACACCTTC. Protein: CASSYRLGGGYTF.

The rearrangement links TRBV6-5 to TRBJ2-7; D perhaps matches TRBD2 (6 bases). CDR1 and CDR2 from the germline V gene are MNHEY and SVGAGI. The CDR3 covers 16 residues. The V end lost 0 bases, the J end lost 2 bases, and 14 bases lay between the germline ends. The CDR3 DNA reads TGTGCCAGCAGTTACTCGATGGGACTGAGCACCTACGAGCAGTACTTC. Its translation: CASSYSMGLSTYEQYF.

The gene calls are TRBV12-3 or TRBV12-4 and TRBJ1-1, with D unclear. Trimming removed 4 bases at V and 8 bases at J, with 14 bases between. The CDR3 is 13 residues long. The CDR3 DNA sequence: TGTGCCAGCAGTTCCGCCCACCGCGCCGAAGCTTTCTTT. Encoded protein: CASSSAHRAEAFF.

V usage is TRBV3-1 (or the pseudogene TRBV3-2) and J usage is TRBJ2-3; D is possibly TRBD2 (5 bases). Germline lookup yields CDR1 LGHDT and CDR2 YNNKEL (reference sequence). The V end was cut by 0 bases, the J end by 1 base, with 14 bases between. The CDR3 is made up of 17 amino acids. CDR3 protein: CASSQELGRSRTDTQYF. The CDR3 DNA sequence: TGTGCCAGCAGCCAAGAACTGGGGAGATCTCGCACAGATACGCAGTATTTT.

This clone was counted between two and nine times. The chain's CDR3 is CASSSWTGGDQPQHF. The DNA of the CDR3 is TGTGCCAGCAGCTCCTGGACAGGGGGCGATCAGCCCCAGCATTTT. The rearrangement uses TRBV7-9 and TRBJ1-5, with TRBD1 matching over 11 bases. This CDR3 comprises 15 residues. V dropped 4 bases and J dropped 5; count of bases not matched to a gene: 4. Per the germline V gene, CDR1 is SEHNR and CDR2 is FQNEAQ (reference sequence).

J is TRBJ2-3 and V is TRBV6-6, with 8 nucleotides matching TRBD2. Trimming took 4 bases from V and 4 from J; bases not matched to a gene: 7. The CDR3 loop spans 15 amino acids. Germline V CDR1 and CDR2: MNHNY, SVGAGI (reference sequence). The CDR3 is CASSSPGLGADTQYF. The CDR3 nucleotides are TGTGCCAGCAGTTCTCCGGGACTAGGAGCAGATACGCAGTATTTT.

This rearrangement joins TRBV18 to TRBJ1-3; TRBD1 agrees at 7 bases. The CDR3 runs 14 residues. In germline, CDR1 is KGHSH, CDR2 LQKENI. Losses at the gene ends were 6 bases for V and 2 bases for J; bases not matched to a gene: 4. CDR3 nucleotides: TGTGCCAGCTCCAAGACAGGGCCTGGAAACACCATATATTTT. Translated: CASSKTGPGNTIYF. Supplemented by reference TRBV18 and TRBJ1-3, the full variable domain reads NAGVMQNPRHLVRRRGQEARLRCSPMKGHSHVYWYRQLPEEGLKFMVYLQKENIIDESGMPKERFSAEFPKEGPSILRIQQVVRGDSAAYFCASSKTGPGNTIYFGEGSWLTVV.

The chain uses TRBV24-1 and TRBJ2-7; D remains unclear. CDR1 and CDR2 from the germline V gene are KGHDR and SFDVKD. There are 14 residues in the CDR3. With 7 bases removed from V and 5 bases from J, the gap between germline ends came to 17 bases. In DNA form, the CDR3 reads TGTGCCACCAGCCCAGGTCCATGGGCCCACGAGCAGTACTTC. This codes for CATSPGPWAHEQYF.